One sample yielded the 27 T cell receptor beta chains listed below, sequenced in a study of CD8 T cells in ankylosing spondylitis. Each CDR3 protein is one row after TCRdb ran MiXCR on the 5' RACE reads. The sample includes about 260,000 distinct CDR3 sequences, roughly a quarter of them seen just once. Sequencing input: blood, either unsorted or a sorted T cell fraction (not recorded which). The receptors shown here come from a male donor with ankylosing spondylitis or in good health (not recorded which).

The chain links TRBV11-2 to TRBJ2-1; no reliable D call. The CDR3 extends over 15 amino acids. The V end was cut by 1 base, the J end by 7 bases, with 14 bases between. CDR1 is SGHAT and CDR2 is FQNNGV in the germline V gene. DNA of the CDR3: TGTGCCAGCAGCTTAGGGACCAACATATGGAATGAGCAGTTCTTC. Encoded protein: CASSLGTNIWNEQFF.

This clonotype was seen repeatedly, ten times or more. The V call is TRBV20-1, the J call TRBJ2-7, with a weak D call TRBD2 (5 bases). CDR3 length equals 14 residues. Per the germline V gene, CDR1 is DFQATT and CDR2 is SNEGSKA (reference sequence). The V gene lost 1 base and the J gene lost 0 bases, with 10 bases spanning the gap. The DNA of the CDR3 is TGCAGTGCTAGAGGGGCGGGTTCCTCCTACGAGCAGTACTTC. Translated, it gives CSARGAGSSYEQYF.

This sequence joins TRBV18 and TRBJ1-2; 9 bases are shared with TRBD1. Germline CDR1 is KGHSH and CDR2 is LQKENI. V lost 5 bases, J lost 8 bases, and 9 bases stayed unmatched. The CDR3 is made up of 14 amino acids. The chain's CDR3 is CASSISDRGGGYTF. Here the CDR3 DNA reads TGTGCCAGCTCAATCTCGGACAGGGGTGGAGGCTACACCTTC. The full variable domain, rest sourced from reference TRBV18 and TRBJ1-2, is NAGVMQNPRHLVRRRGQEARLRCSPMKGHSHVYWYRQLPEEGLKFMVYLQKENIIDESGMPKERFSAEFPKEGPSILRIQQVVRGDSAAYFCASSISDRGGGYTFGSGTRLTVV.

V and J are TRBV20-1 and TRBJ1-6; D is unresolved. Germline lookup yields CDR1 DFQATT and CDR2 SNEGSKA (reference sequence). The CDR3 is made up of 14 amino acids. V lost 0 bases to trimming and J lost 7 bases, with 10 bases between them. The CDR3 coding sequence is TGCAGTGCTAGAGAAGGAGCAGCAAATTCACCCCTCCACTTT. Encoded protein: CSAREGAANSPLHF.

This chain connects TRBV12-3 or TRBV12-4 to TRBJ2-1; D is ambiguous. The CDR3 covers 11 residues. Between the trimmed V and J ends, which lost 4 bases and 7 bases, there was a span of 5 bases. CDR3 coding DNA: TGTGCCAGCAGTTCCCGGAATGAGCAGTTCTTC. Translation gives CASSSRNEQFF.

This clonotype has a handful of counts. V and J are TRBV29-1 and TRBJ2-4; TRBD1 aligns across 8 bases. There are 14 residues in the CDR3. V was pared by 4 bases and J by 9 bases, with 11 bases of the junction left unmatched. Germline V gene sequence: CDR1 SQVTM, CDR2 ANQGSEA. The CDR3 reads CSVASGQGAFIQYF. In DNA form, the CDR3 reads TGCAGCGTTGCCTCGGGGCAGGGGGCCTTCATTCAGTACTTC.

This clonotype was detected many times. The J gene is TRBJ2-4, the V gene TRBV2, with 11 bases identical to TRBD2. With 8 bases clipped from V and 6 bases from J, the junction kept 12 bases outside the gene matches. CDR1 is SNHLY, CDR2 FYNNEI, per germline. The CDR3 totals 16 residues. The CDR3, as DNA: TGTGCCAGCGAGACTAGCGGGGCCAATGGCGCAAACATTCAGTACTTC. This gives the protein CASETSGANGANIQYF.

The J gene is TRBJ1-5, the V gene TRBV10-3; D not resolved. The germline V gene has CDR1 ENHRY and CDR2 SYGVKD. The CDR3 covers 14 residues. V was clipped by 3 bases and J by 0 bases, with 6 bases between them. The CDR3 spells CAISEANSNQPQHF. CDR3 bases: TGTGCCATCAGTGAAGCTAATAGCAATCAGCCCCAGCATTTT.

The rearrangement links TRBV6-5 to TRBJ2-3; 7 bases line up with TRBD1. V dropped 6 bases and J dropped 1; count of bases not matched to a gene: 7. The CDR3 loop spans 15 amino acids. Germline CDR1 reads MNHEY; CDR2 reads SVGAGI. CDR3 amino acids: CASRLRDRGTDTQYF. As DNA, the CDR3 is TGTGCCAGCAGACTCCGGGACAGAGGCACAGATACGCAGTATTTT.

Only a few counts were recorded for this clonotype. This chain uses TRBV20-1 with TRBJ2-1; no clear D. The CDR3 contains 15 residues. The V gene's germline CDR1 is DFQATT and CDR2 SNEGSKA (reference sequence). V was cut by 2 bases and J by 0 bases, with 11 bases left in between. CDR3 protein: CSARPSASSYNEQFF. The CDR3 nucleotides read TGCAGTGCTAGACCCTCGGCTAGCTCCTACAATGAGCAGTTCTTC.

This clonotype has ten or more counts. V gene TRBV20-1 combines with J gene TRBJ2-7; 10 bases match TRBD2. Germline V gene lookup returns CDR1 DFQATT and CDR2 SNEGSKA (reference sequence). This CDR3 is 14 amino acids long. Losses at the gene ends were 6 bases for V and 0 bases for J; bases not matched to a gene: 5. CDR3 protein: CSAPLAGASYEQYF. The CDR3 nucleotides are TGCAGTGCGCCGCTAGCGGGGGCCTCCTACGAGCAGTACTTC.

This rearrangement joins TRBV29-1 to TRBJ2-7; a possible D gene is TRBD1 (5 bases). Trimming stripped 5 bases from V and 0 bases from J, with 14 bases between. This CDR3 has 14 amino acids. Germline V lookup: CDR1 SQVTM, CDR2 ANQGSEA. For the CDR3, the DNA is TGCAGCGTTACGGGCAGGGCGTCCTCCTACGAGCAGTACTTC. Translation: CSVTGRASSYEQYF.

In this sample, this clonotype turned up many times. V and J are TRBV5-5 and TRBJ1-2; 9 positions agree with TRBD1. Germline values: CDR1 SGHKS, CDR2 YYEKEE (reference sequence). The V and J ends lost 4 bases and 4 bases, in that order; junction bases with no gene match: 8. The CDR3 is 15 residues long. CDR3 in amino acids: CASSTAGTGIYGYTF. The CDR3 DNA is TGTGCCAGCAGCACAGCCGGGACAGGGATCTATGGCTACACCTTC.

In this sample, this clonotype turned up many times. The V and J genes are TRBV20-1 and TRBJ2-5, with D unresolved. The CDR3 totals 13 residues. V was shortened by 0 bases and J by 0 bases, with 5 bases between the two germline ends. In germline, CDR1 is DFQATT, CDR2 SNEGSKA (reference sequence). CDR3 residues: CSARDANQETQYF. The CDR3 DNA reads as TGCAGTGCTAGAGACGCGAACCAAGAGACCCAGTACTTC.

The table lists this clonotype with a few counts. The rearrangement uses TRBV12-3 or TRBV12-4 and TRBJ1-4, with 10 bases lining up with TRBD1. Trimming at V came to 4 bases and at J to 5 bases, leaving 1 base not matched to a gene. The CDR3 is 14 amino acids. CDR3 region: CASSWGQGNEKLFF. The CDR3 DNA sequence: TGTGCCAGCAGTTGGGGACAGGGGAATGAAAAACTGTTTTTT.

This clonotype has just a few counts. V and J are TRBV29-1 and TRBJ1-1; 7 nucleotides agree with TRBD1. V dropped 5 bases and J dropped 4; count of bases not matched to a gene: 7. CDR1 and CDR2 (germline): SQVTM, ANQGSEA. This CDR3 region has 13 residues. DNA of the CDR3: TGCAGCGTTCTACAGGGGACCCGCACTGAAGCTTTCTTT. As protein: CSVLQGTRTEAFF.

In this sample, this clonotype turned up a few times. The chain links TRBV5-4 to TRBJ2-5, with D possibly matching TRBD1 (6 bases). CDR3 length: 14 residues. Germline assignment: CDR1 SGHNT and CDR2 YYREEE (reference sequence). The ends were cut back, 1 base at V and 3 bases at J, with 10 bases in the middle. The CDR3 nucleotides read TGTGCCAGCAGCTTGTTTGGGGGCGAAGAGACCCAGTACTTC. It is translated as CASSLFGGEETQYF.

This clonotype was found a few times. The chain combines TRBV20-1 with TRBJ2-3, with D perhaps matching TRBD2 (6 bases). Deletions cut 5 bases from V and 2 bases from J, with 20 bases between. Germline V gene lookup returns CDR1 DFQATT and CDR2 SNEGSKA (reference sequence). The CDR3 is 16 residues long. Here the CDR3 DNA reads TGCAGTGCTCCCCCCAGAGCGGGCTCTACCACAGATACGCAGTATTTT. Translation gives CSAPPRAGSTTDTQYF.

This clonotype was seen at least ten times. The gene calls are TRBV5-6 and TRBJ1-4, with TRBD1 as a possible D gene (5 bases). Trimming took off 4 bases at V and 5 bases at J, with 15 bases between the two ends. In germline, CDR1 is SGHDT, CDR2 YYEEEE. The CDR3 contains 15 residues. The CDR3 sequence is CASSALGGLNEKLFF. As DNA, the CDR3 is TGTGCCAGCAGCGCCCTGGGGGGTCTAAATGAAAAACTGTTTTTT.

On this clonotype itself: With a much larger clone just one base away, this may be a read error. The final CDR3 position lacks the conserved phenylalanine or tryptophan, pointing to a likely read error. The V gene is TRBV20-1, the J gene TRBJ1-5; D is uncertain. V was clipped by 6 bases and J by 7 bases, with 13 bases between them. The CDR3 runs to 12 residues. The germline V gene encodes CDR1 DFQATT and CDR2 SNEGSKA (reference sequence). In nucleotides, the CDR3 is TGCAGTGCCCCGGTGGGGAAGCAGCCCCAGCATCTT. Translation gives CSAPVGKQPQHL.

This clonotype has ten or more counts. The chain joins TRBV4-1 to TRBJ2-7, with D maybe TRBD1 (6 bases). From germline, CDR1 is MGHRA and CDR2 YSYEKL. CDR3 length: 14 amino acids. V shed 1 base and J shed 5 bases, with 12 bases lying between them. CDR3 sequence: CASSQVGGRNEQYF. The CDR3 DNA sequence: TGCGCCAGCAGCCAAGTTGGGGGCCGGAACGAGCAGTACTTC.

The rearrangement uses TRBV20-1 and TRBJ2-1, with 7 bases fitting TRBD2. This CDR3 has 13 residues. V trimming: 6 bases; J trimming: 8 bases; junction bases outside the gene matches: 10. Germline V gene lookup returns CDR1 DFQATT and CDR2 SNEGSKA (reference sequence). The CDR3 nucleotides read TGCAGTGCCTTTCAAAAGCTAGCGGATGAGCAGTTCTTC. This sequence encodes CSAFQKLADEQFF.

There are a few counts of this clonotype. This chain links TRBV20-1 with TRBJ2-3; 9 nucleotides align to TRBD1. The CDR3 has 16 amino acids. V shed 6 bases, J shed 6 bases, and the junction held 16 bases outside the gene matches. Germline-derived CDR1 and CDR2 are DFQATT and SNEGSKA (reference sequence). The CDR3 DNA follows: TGCAGTGCCCCTAATACCCGGGACAGGGCGGGTGATACGCAGTATTTT. It is translated as CSAPNTRDRAGDTQYF.

In this sample, this clonotype turned up a few times. This chain links TRBV20-1 with TRBJ2-5, with 11 bases matching TRBD2. Germline CDR1 is DFQATT and CDR2 is SNEGSKA (reference sequence). V lost 2 bases to trimming and J lost 4 bases; unmatched junction nucleotides: 3. The CDR3 has 14 amino acids. For the CDR3, the DNA is TGCAGTGCTAGACTAGCGGGGGGTCTAGAGACCCAGTACTTC. Translated: CSARLAGGLETQYF.

The genes are TRBV6-1 and TRBJ2-3, with 9 bases lining up with TRBD1. Trimming at V came to 5 bases and at J to 5 bases, leaving 14 bases not matched to a gene. The CDR3 is 17 amino acids. Germline V lookup: CDR1 MNHNS, CDR2 SASEGT. Written as DNA, the CDR3 is TGTGCCAGCAGTACCCCCGGGACAGGGTATGGAGGAGATACGCAGTATTTT. Its protein is CASSTPGTGYGGDTQYF.

This clonotype has a count of ten or more. This chain uses TRBV20-1 with TRBJ2-5, with 11 bases lining up with TRBD2. The CDR3 loop spans 16 amino acids. Germline V CDR1 and CDR2: DFQATT, SNEGSKA (reference sequence). Unmatched junction bases numbered 9, after V lost 5 bases and J lost 1 base. The DNA of the CDR3 is TGCAGTGCTGGGGGAACTAGCGGGGGAGTCCAAGAGACCCAGTACTTC. It specifies CSAGGTSGGVQETQYF.

The sample holds a few counts of this clonotype. This chain uses TRBV20-1 with TRBJ2-7; TRBD2 matches 7 bases. V gave up 1 base and J gave up 0 bases; unmatched junction bases: 15. This CDR3 comprises 18 residues. Germline CDR1 DFQATT, CDR2 SNEGSKA (reference sequence). In nucleotides, the CDR3 is TGCAGTGCTAGAGTGGCCCGTTCCCGAGCGGGGAGCTCCTACGAGCAGTACTTC. This translates into CSARVARSRAGSSYEQYF.